These 2 T cell receptor beta chains came from one sample sequenced in a study of blood T cells in healthy people across ages. Primed by a sample-barcoded 5' primer and a J-beta primer mix, a second PCR proceeded for about 6 to 11 cycles. TCRdb used MiXCR to reprocess the 5' RACE reads, holding one entry per CDR3 protein. The table includes some 1,800,000 distinct CDR3 sequences, 30% to 40% detected once. Sequencing was carried out using blood. Receptors were obtained from a human donor in good health.

This clonotype has only a few counts. CDR3 nucleotides: TGCAGTGCTAGAGATTCTCCGGGAGCGGAAAGGGGCTACACCTTC. Its protein is CSARDSPGAERGYTF. J is TRBJ1-2 and V is TRBV20-1, with D unresolved. The CDR3 totals 15 residues. Trimming shortened V by 0 bases and J by 8 bases, and 19 bases separated the two germline ends. Germline V gives CDR1 DFQATT, CDR2 SNEGSKA (reference sequence).

This chain links TRBV6-2 or TRBV6-3 with TRBJ2-1, with TRBD2 identical over 11 bases. This CDR3 spans 17 amino acids. The germline CDR1 and CDR2 sequences are MNHEY and SVGEGT. V dropped 4 bases and J dropped 1; count of bases not matched to a gene: 6. The CDR3 DNA sequence: TGTGCCAGCAGTTTTGTAGCGGGGGGGCCATCCTACAATGAGCAGTTCTTC. Protein product: CASSFVAGGPSYNEQFF.